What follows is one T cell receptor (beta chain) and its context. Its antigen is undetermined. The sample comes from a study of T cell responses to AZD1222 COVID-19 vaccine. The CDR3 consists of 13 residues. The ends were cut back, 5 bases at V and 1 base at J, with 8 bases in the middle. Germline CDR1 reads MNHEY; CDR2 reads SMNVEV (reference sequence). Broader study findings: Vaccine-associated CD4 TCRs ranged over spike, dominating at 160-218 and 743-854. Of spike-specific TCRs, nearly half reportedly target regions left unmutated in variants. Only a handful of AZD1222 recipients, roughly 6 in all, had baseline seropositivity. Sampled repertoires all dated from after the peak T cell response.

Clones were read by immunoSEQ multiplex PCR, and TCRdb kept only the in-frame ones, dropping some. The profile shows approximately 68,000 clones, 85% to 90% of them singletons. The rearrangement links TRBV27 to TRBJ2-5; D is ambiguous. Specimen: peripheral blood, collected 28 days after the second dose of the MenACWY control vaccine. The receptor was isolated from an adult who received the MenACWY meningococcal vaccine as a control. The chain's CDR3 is CASSTDFQETQYF. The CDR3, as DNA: TGTGCCAGCAGTACAGATTTCCAAGAGACCCAGTACTTC.